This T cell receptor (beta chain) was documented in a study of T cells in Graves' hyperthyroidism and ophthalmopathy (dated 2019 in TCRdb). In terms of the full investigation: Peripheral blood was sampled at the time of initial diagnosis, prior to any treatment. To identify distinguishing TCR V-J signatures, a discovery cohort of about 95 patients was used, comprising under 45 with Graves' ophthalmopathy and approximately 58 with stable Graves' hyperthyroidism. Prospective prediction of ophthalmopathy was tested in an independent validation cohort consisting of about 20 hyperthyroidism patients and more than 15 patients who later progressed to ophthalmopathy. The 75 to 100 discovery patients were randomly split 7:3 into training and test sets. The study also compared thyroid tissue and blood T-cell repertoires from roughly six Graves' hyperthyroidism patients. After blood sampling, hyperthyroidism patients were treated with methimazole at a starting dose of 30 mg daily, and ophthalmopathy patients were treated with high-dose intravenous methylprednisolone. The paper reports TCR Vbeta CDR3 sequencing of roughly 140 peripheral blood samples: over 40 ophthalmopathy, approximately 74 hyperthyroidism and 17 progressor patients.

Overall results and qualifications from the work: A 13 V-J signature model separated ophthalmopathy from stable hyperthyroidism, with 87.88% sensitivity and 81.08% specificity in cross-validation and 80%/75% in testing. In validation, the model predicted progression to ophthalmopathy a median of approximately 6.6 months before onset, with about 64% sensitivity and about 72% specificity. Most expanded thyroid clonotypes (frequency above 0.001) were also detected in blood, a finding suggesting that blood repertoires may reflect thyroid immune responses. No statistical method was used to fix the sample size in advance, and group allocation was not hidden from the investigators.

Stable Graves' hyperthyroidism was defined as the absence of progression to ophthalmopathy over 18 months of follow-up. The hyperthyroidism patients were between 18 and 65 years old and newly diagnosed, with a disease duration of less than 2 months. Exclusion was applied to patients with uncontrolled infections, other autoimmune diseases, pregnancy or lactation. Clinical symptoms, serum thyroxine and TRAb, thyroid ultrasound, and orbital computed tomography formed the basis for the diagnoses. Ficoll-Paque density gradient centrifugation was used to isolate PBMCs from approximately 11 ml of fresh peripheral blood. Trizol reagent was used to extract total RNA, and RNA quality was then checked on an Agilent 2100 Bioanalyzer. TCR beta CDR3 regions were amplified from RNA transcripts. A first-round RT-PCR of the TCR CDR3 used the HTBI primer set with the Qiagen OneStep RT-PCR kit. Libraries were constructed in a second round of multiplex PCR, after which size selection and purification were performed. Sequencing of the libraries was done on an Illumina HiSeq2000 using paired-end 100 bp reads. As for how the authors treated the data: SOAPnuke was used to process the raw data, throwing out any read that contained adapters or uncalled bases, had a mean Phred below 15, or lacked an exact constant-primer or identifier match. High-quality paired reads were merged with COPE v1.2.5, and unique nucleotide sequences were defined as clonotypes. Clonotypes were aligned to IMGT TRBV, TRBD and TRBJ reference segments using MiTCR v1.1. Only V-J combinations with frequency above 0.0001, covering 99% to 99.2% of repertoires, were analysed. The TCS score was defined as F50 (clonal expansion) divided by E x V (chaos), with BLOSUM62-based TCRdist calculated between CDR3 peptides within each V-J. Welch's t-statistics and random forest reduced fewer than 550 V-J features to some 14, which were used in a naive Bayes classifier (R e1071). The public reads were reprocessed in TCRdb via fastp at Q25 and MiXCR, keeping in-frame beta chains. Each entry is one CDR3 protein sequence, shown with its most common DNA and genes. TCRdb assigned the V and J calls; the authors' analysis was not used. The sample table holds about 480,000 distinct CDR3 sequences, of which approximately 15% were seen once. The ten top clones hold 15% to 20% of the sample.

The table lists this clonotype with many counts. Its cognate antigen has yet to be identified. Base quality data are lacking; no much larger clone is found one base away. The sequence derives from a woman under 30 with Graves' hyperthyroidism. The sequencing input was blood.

The DNA sequence follows: TGTGCCAGCAGCCCCGCTAGGACTAGCGGGAGGGGCGAGCAGTACTTC. Its coded protein is CASSPARTSGRGEQYF. The V and J segments used are TRBV3-1 and TRBJ2-7; 15 bases in the junction line up with TRBD2. V lost 4 bases and J lost 6 bases, and the count of bases not matched to a germline gene is 7. From the cysteine through the phenylalanine, the CDR3 covers 16 amino acids. The sequence is cut down to CDR3 DNA, 48 bases in frame from base 1. CDR1 LGHDT and CDR2 YNNKEL are derived from the germline V gene (reference sequence).